The next 22 T cell receptor beta chains were all read from a single sample in a study of shared clonotypes between healthy human individuals. In the naive CD8 group, cells lacked CD45RO and were positively selected for CCR7, so terminally differentiated effector memory CD45RA+ cells were left out. Using immunoSEQ multiplex PCR, the repertoire was profiled, and TCRdb retains in-frame clones only, with some absent. The sample has 760,000 or so clones, 96% seen once. Sequenced: naive CD8+ T cells sorted from blood. Receptor source: a man aged 25 to 40 in good health.

This chain connects TRBV7-9 to TRBJ1-5; a weak D match, TRBD1 (5 bases). Germline CDR1 reads SEHNR; CDR2 reads FQNEAQ (reference sequence). Trimming stripped 4 bases from V and 7 bases from J, with 17 bases between. This CDR3 spans 15 amino acids. The CDR3: CASSSGSEEFQPQHF. CDR3 DNA: TGTGCCAGCAGCTCAGGGTCGGAAGAATTCCAGCCCCAGCATTTT. Variable domain in full (rest from reference TRBV7-9 and TRBJ1-5): DTGVSQNPRHKITKRGQNVTFRCDPISEHNRLYWYRQTLGQGPEFLTYFQNEAQLEKSRLLSDRFSAERPKGSFSTLEIQRTEQGDSAMYLCASSSGSEEFQPQHFGDGTRLSIL.

This chain uses TRBV6-6 with TRBJ2-3; TRBD2 might be the D (5 bases). Germline V gene lookup returns CDR1 MNHNY and CDR2 SVGAGI (reference sequence). The V gene lost 5 bases and the J gene lost 4 bases, with 13 bases spanning the gap. The CDR3 runs 14 residues. The CDR3 loop is CASSPRLKADTQYF. The CDR3 DNA follows: TGTGCCAGCAGTCCGAGACTAAAGGCAGATACGCAGTATTTT.

A remark on this clone: Other DNA variants within this sample encode the same CDR3. The chain combines TRBV6-5 with TRBJ2-7, with 9 bases identical to TRBD2. The germline gives CDR1 MNHEY, CDR2 SVGAGI. The CDR3 consists of 14 residues. V was pared by 2 bases and J by 3 bases, with 2 bases of the junction left unmatched. The CDR3 sequence: CASSYGAGGYEQYF. CDR3 DNA: TGTGCCAGCAGTTACGGAGCGGGGGGCTACGAGCAGTACTTC.

This clone was found once. This sequence joins TRBV13 and TRBJ2-7, with TRBD2 matching 11 bases. The junction had 5 bases not matched to a gene; V was cut back by 4 bases and J by 3 bases. This CDR3 has 15 amino acids. The V gene's germline CDR1 is PRHDT and CDR2 FYEKMQ (reference sequence). This chain's CDR3 is CASSSVAGGFYEQYF. Written as DNA, the CDR3 is TGTGCCAGCAGCTCTGTAGCGGGAGGGTTCTACGAGCAGTACTTC.

The V gene is TRBV9, the J gene TRBJ2-3, with 7 bases that match TRBD2. This CDR3 has 15 residues. Germline lookup yields CDR1 SGDLS and CDR2 YYNGEE. J was trimmed by 2 bases and V by 3 bases; bases with no gene match: 6. CDR3 sequence (DNA): TGTGCCAGCAGCGGAGCGGGGCGGCTCACAGATACGCAGTATTTT. The encoded protein is CASSGAGRLTDTQYF.

The chain employs TRBV14 and TRBJ2-6; TRBD1 matches at 7 bases. Germline V CDR1 and CDR2: SGHDN, FVKESK. Trimming at V came to 5 bases and at J to 2 bases, leaving 6 bases not matched to a gene. This CDR3 is built from 16 residues. The CDR3 sequence: CASSDGTAAGANVLTF. The CDR3 region has the DNA TGTGCCAGCAGCGACGGGACAGCGGCTGGGGCCAACGTCCTGACTTTC. The full variable domain, completed using reference TRBV14 and TRBJ2-6, is EAGVTQFPSHSVIEKGQTVTLRCDPISGHDNLYWYRRVMGKEIKFLLHFVKESKQDESGMPNNRFLAERTGGTYSTLKVQPAELEDSGVYFCASSDGTAAGANVLTFGAGSRLTVL.

This chain uses TRBV6-1 with TRBJ2-2; D tentatively reads TRBD1 or TRBD2 (5 bases each). This CDR3 spans 13 amino acids. CDR1 and CDR2 (germline): MNHNS, SASEGT. The V gene lost 9 bases and the J gene lost 1 base, with 9 bases spanning the gap. The CDR3 nucleotides read TGTGCCAGGGGGGAACAGAACACCGGGGAGCTGTTTTTT. Translating it yields CARGEQNTGELFF.

This chain connects TRBV9 to TRBJ2-1; D may correspond to TRBD1 or TRBD2 (5 bases each). Trimming stripped 6 bases from V and 0 bases from J, with 13 bases between. Per germline, CDR1 SGDLS and CDR2 YYNGEE. There are 15 residues in the CDR3. CDR3 amino acids: CASTRGGLSYNEQFF. The CDR3 nucleotides are TGTGCCAGCACACGGGGCGGACTCTCCTACAATGAGCAGTTCTTC.

The J gene is TRBJ1-5, the V gene TRBV10-2, with D possibly matching TRBD1 (6 bases). The V gene's germline CDR1 is WSHSY and CDR2 SAAADI. Trimming stripped 3 bases from V and 0 bases from J, with 21 bases between. The CDR3 is 19 residues long. CDR3 region: CASSETQGGGGISNQPQHF. In DNA form, the CDR3 reads TGCGCCAGCAGTGAAACCCAAGGGGGAGGGGGGATTAGCAATCAGCCCCAGCATTTT.

The chain recombines TRBV7-2 with TRBJ2-7, with D tentatively TRBD2 (6 bases). CDR1 and CDR2 (germline): SGHTA, FQGNSA. This CDR3 comprises 15 residues. V lost 4 bases and J 1 base, leaving 14 bases between the germline ends. The CDR3 here is CASSSEVAESYEQYF. As DNA, the CDR3 is TGTGCCAGCAGCTCCGAGGTAGCGGAATCCTACGAGCAGTACTTC.

The rearrangement joins TRBV4-2 to TRBJ2-3; D perhaps matches TRBD2 (6 bases). Germline CDR1 LGHNA, CDR2 YNFKEQ. There are 14 residues in the CDR3. Trimming left V 0 bases short and J 3 bases short, with 7 bases between. The CDR3: CASSQELATDTQYF. DNA of the CDR3: TGTGCCAGCAGCCAAGAGCTAGCGACAGATACGCAGTATTTT.

This chain joins TRBV4-1 and TRBJ2-7, with 7 positions matching TRBD2. CDR3 length: 16 residues. Unmatched junction bases numbered 9, after V lost 0 bases and J lost 4 bases. Germline V gene lookup returns CDR1 MGHRA and CDR2 YSYEKL. The CDR3 DNA follows: TGCGCCAGCAGCCAAGATTTAGGACTAGACCTTTACGAGCAGTACTTC. Translation: CASSQDLGLDLYEQYF.

The chain links TRBV4-1 to TRBJ2-5, with 11 bases aligning to TRBD1. The junction had 3 bases not matched to a gene; V was cut back by 4 bases and J by 2 bases. CDR1 and CDR2 (germline): MGHRA, YSYEKL. The CDR3 runs 15 residues. The chain's CDR3 is CASSPGQGVQETQYF. The CDR3 nucleotides read TGCGCCAGCAGCCCGGGACAGGGGGTTCAAGAGACCCAGTACTTC.

This rearrangement joins TRBV14 to TRBJ2-1; 9 bases line up with TRBD1. This CDR3 has 16 residues. Per the germline V gene, CDR1 is SGHDN and CDR2 is FVKESK. J was trimmed by 8 bases and V by 2 bases; bases with no gene match: 10. The CDR3 nucleotides are TGTGCCAGCAGCCAATGGGGGGGGACAGGGTTCGATGAGCAGTTCTTC. Protein product: CASSQWGGTGFDEQFF. Based on the CDR3 plus reference TRBV14 and TRBJ2-1, the full variable domain is EAGVTQFPSHSVIEKGQTVTLRCDPISGHDNLYWYRRVMGKEIKFLLHFVKESKQDESGMPNNRFLAERTGGTYSTLKVQPAELEDSGVYFCASSQWGGTGFDEQFFGPGTRLTVL.

The chain joins TRBV20-1 to TRBJ2-7, with D possibly TRBD2 on 6 matching bases. V was trimmed by 3 bases and J by 5 bases, leaving 8 bases between them. CDR1 is DFQATT, CDR2 SNEGSKA, per germline (reference sequence). This CDR3 has 11 amino acids. In DNA form, the CDR3 reads TGCAGTGCTAGTCCGGGGGACGAGCAGTACTTC. It encodes CSASPGDEQYF.

The chain joins TRBV5-6 to TRBJ2-2; possible D gene TRBD2, 5 bases. V was cut by 1 base and J by 1 base, with 8 bases left in between. Germline lookup yields CDR1 SGHDT and CDR2 YYEEEE. This CDR3 has 15 residues. The CDR3 sequence is CASSLIRENTGELFF. CDR3 DNA sequence: TGTGCCAGCAGCTTGATACGGGAGAACACCGGGGAGCTGTTTTTT.

The chain links TRBV29-1 to TRBJ1-5, with unresolved D. The CDR3 has 10 residues. V lost 2 bases, J lost 7 bases, and 3 bases lay in between. Per the germline V gene, CDR1 is SQVTM and CDR2 is ANQGSEA. CDR3 sequence (DNA): TGCAGCGTTGAAAGGCAGCCCCAGCATTTT. Its translation: CSVERQPQHF.

The rearrangement links TRBV10-2 to TRBJ2-3; D ambiguous. With 0 bases removed from V and 4 bases from J, the gap between germline ends came to 20 bases. The CDR3 length is 18 residues. Germline V lookup: CDR1 WSHSY, CDR2 SAAADI. The CDR3 region is CASSESKKTVVGSDTQYF. CDR3 nucleotides: TGCGCCAGCAGTGAGTCGAAGAAGACTGTAGTGGGGTCAGATACGCAGTATTTT.

The rearrangement links TRBV13 to TRBJ2-7; unclear D gene. The germline CDR1 and CDR2 sequences are PRHDT and FYEKMQ (reference sequence). CDR3 length: 14 residues. V lost 3 bases and J 0 bases, leaving 9 bases between the germline ends. CDR3 bases: TGTGCCAGCAGCTTCGGACGGTACTCCTACGAGCAGTACTTC. It is translated as CASSFGRYSYEQYF.

The chain has TRBV7-9 and TRBJ2-5; 10 bases are shared with TRBD2. The CDR3 spans 17 residues. J was trimmed by 5 bases and V by 2 bases; bases with no gene match: 11. The germline gives CDR1 SEHNR, CDR2 FQNEAQ (reference sequence). This CDR3 is CASSLLSGRATEETQYF. In DNA form, the CDR3 reads TGTGCCAGCAGCTTACTAAGCGGGAGGGCCACTGAGGAGACCCAGTACTTC.

This chain links TRBV9 with TRBJ2-1; TRBD2 matches 7 bases. The CDR3 length is 14 residues. In germline, CDR1 is SGDLS, CDR2 YYNGEE. With 2 bases clipped from V and 6 bases from J, the junction kept 5 bases outside the gene matches. The CDR3 region has the DNA TGTGCCAGCAGCGTTCCCGGGACTACCAATGAGCAGTTCTTC. Protein: CASSVPGTTNEQFF.

The V call is TRBV27, the J call TRBJ1-2; D remains ambiguous. The CDR3 runs to 14 residues. CDR1 is MNHEY, CDR2 SMNVEV, per germline (reference sequence). The germline V and J ends were trimmed by 5 bases and 8 bases, with 18 bases remaining between them. As DNA, the CDR3 is TGTGCCAGCAGTCAAAGCAGTGCGCTTGACGGCTACACCTTC. Translation gives CASSQSSALDGYTF.